The present entry profiles one TCR beta chain with its context. Generated by immunoSEQ multiplex PCR, the TCRdb table keeps only in-frame clones and is missing some. The data show around 86,000 clones, 85% to 95% seen once. The data were obtained in a study of T cell changes during pregnancy in multiple sclerosis. This specimen was peripheral blood, taken in the first trimester of pregnancy. The TCR comes from a female donor with multiple sclerosis, enrolled in a pregnancy study.

The CDR3 DNA is TGTGCCAGCAGCTTAGAGGGGCGGGGTGGGGAGACCCAGTACTTC. This sequence encodes CASSLEGRGGETQYF. The chain employs TRBV7-2 and TRBJ2-5, with a tentative D call TRBD2 (6 bases). V was pared by 1 base and J by 5 bases, with 14 bases between. CDR3 length: 15 amino acids. CDR1 is SGHTA and CDR2 is FQGNSA in the germline V gene.